A single T cell receptor beta chain is shown here with its context. The antigen it binds to is not known. Base qualities are not provided; no much larger clone lies one nucleotide away. Cut back by 1 base and 0 bases, the V and J ends lie 10 bases apart. Spanning cysteine to phenylalanine, the CDR3 consists of 17 amino acids. Just CDR3 DNA is preserved here, 51 bases in frame from base 1. CDR1 is given as SGHTA and CDR2 as FQGNSA, both from the germline V gene. This sample is part of a study of T cell changes during pregnancy in multiple sclerosis (dated by TCRdb to between 2017 and 2020). About the investigation overall: Changes in the T cell repertoire over the course of pregnancy were examined in this study in women with multiple sclerosis.

Library preparation was by the immunoSEQ multiplex PCR assay. Imported from immuneACCESS, the table was reduced by TCRdb to in-frame sequences with V and J called. These copies leave out some clones; in studies compared against another copy, an unresolved V gene accounts for under half, and the cause of the remainder is not known. This sample gives about 70,000 clones in total; more than 80% of them show up just once. Over 2% of the sample is held by the ten biggest clonotypes. The sample here was peripheral blood, taken in the second trimester of pregnancy. This TCR was recovered from a female donor in good health, enrolled as a control in a pregnancy study. In this chain, TRBV7-2 is recombined with TRBJ2-6; the D gene is perhaps TRBD1, from 5 matching bases. In nucleotides, the sequence is TGTGCCAGCAGCTTAGGGGGCCTCTTCTCTGGGGCCAACGTCCTGACTTTC. It codes for CASSLGGLFSGANVLTF.